A selection of T cell receptor beta chains follows, all from one sample in a study of T cells in localized non-small cell lung cancer. TCRdb keeps only in-frame clones here, not all; method: immunoSEQ multiplex PCR. The table records roughly 35,000 clones, about 90% of them present only once. The sample was peripheral blood, taken before any cancer treatment. All receptors come from a female donor older than 55 with stage I lung adenocarcinoma. Both conserved end residues are part of each CDR3. Fields, in order: V gene, J gene, CDR3 protein.

TRBV19	TRBJ1-1	CATKTKTGWNTEAFF
TRBV15	TRBJ1-5	CATSRAGFLSNQPQHF
TRBV29-1	TRBJ1-4	CSVERFEGKSEKLFF
TRBV5-4	TRBJ1-2	CASSLADGNYGYTF
TRBV5-1	TRBJ2-1	CASRAGQGVNEQFF
TRBV18	TRBJ2-7	CASSPQGGGVYYEQYF
TRBV6-1	TRBJ1-2	CASSETGAYGYTF
TRBV5-1	TRBJ2-1	CASSNTGVPYNEQFF
TRBV4-3	TRBJ1-2	CASSQDGPPSNYGYTF
TRBV25-1	TRBJ1-4	CASIPIRVAEKLFF
TRBV5-1	TRBJ1-6	CASSLDRVHNSPLHF
TRBV18	TRBJ1-1	CASSLSYTEAFF
TRBV5-4	TRBJ2-5	CASSLAGTLETQYF
TRBV5-1	TRBJ1-2	CASSLGGTPDNYGYTF
TRBV6-1	TRBJ1-1	CASSESLSGQAFF
TRBV27	TRBJ2-7	CASSLSDTTYEQYF
TRBV5-4	TRBJ2-3	CASSLGGTDTQYF
TRBV30	TRBJ1-6	CASSPVGSPLHF
TRBV19	TRBJ2-2	CASSWRGPSNTGELFF
TRBV2	TRBJ1-4	CASSLLTTNEKLFF
TRBV7-9	TRBJ1-2	CASSLAATGVSRYTF
TRBV10-3	TRBJ1-6	CATSPQDSRNSPLHF
TRBV7-2	TRBJ1-2	CASSPTGESGYTF
TRBV6-1	TRBJ1-6	CASSVPTGQGLRALHF
TRBV6-5	TRBJ2-3	CASSSPTGADTQYF
TRBV7-3	TRBJ2-3	CASSLRGQGLRTDTQYF
TRBV19	TRBJ2-7	CASSSPGRRPREQYF